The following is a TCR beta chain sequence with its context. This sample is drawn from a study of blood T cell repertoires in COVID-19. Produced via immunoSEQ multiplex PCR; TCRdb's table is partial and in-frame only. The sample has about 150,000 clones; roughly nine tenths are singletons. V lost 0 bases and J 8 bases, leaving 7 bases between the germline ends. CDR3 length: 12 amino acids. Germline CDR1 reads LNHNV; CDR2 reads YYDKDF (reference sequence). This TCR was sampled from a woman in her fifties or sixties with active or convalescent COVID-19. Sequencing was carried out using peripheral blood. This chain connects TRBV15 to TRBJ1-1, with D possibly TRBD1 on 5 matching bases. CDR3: CATSREGGEAFF. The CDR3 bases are TGTGCCACCAGCAGAGAGGGGGGGGAAGCTTTCTTT.